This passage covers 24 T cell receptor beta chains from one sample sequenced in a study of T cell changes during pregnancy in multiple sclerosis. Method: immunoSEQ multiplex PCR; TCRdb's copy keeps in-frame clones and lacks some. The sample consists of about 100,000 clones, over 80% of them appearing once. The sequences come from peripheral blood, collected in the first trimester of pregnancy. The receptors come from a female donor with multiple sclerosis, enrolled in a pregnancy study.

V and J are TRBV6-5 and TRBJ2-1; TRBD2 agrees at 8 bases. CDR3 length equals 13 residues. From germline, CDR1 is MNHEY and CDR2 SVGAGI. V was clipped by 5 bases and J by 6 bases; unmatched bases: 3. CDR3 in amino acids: CASSDLAGNEQFF. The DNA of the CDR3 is TGTGCCAGCAGTGACCTAGCGGGCAATGAGCAGTTCTTC.

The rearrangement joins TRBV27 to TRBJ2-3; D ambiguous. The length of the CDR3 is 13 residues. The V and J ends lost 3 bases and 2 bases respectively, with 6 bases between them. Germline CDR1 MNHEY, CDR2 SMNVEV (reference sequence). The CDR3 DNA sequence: TGTGCCAGCAGTTTCAGCGACACAGATACGCAGTATTTT. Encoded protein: CASSFSDTDTQYF.

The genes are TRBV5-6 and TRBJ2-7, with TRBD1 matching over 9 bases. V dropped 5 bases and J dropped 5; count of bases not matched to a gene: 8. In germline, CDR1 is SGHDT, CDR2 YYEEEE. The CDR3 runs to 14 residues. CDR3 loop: CASRYRDRAHEQYF. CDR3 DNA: TGTGCCAGCAGGTACCGGGACAGGGCCCACGAGCAGTACTTC.

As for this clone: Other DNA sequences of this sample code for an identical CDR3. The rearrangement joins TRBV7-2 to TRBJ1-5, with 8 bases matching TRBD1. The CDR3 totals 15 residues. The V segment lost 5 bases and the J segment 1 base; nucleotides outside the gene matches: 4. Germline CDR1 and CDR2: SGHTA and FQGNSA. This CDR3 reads CASSPGQGSNQPQHF. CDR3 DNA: TGTGCCAGCAGCCCCGGACAGGGCAGCAATCAGCCCCAGCATTTT.

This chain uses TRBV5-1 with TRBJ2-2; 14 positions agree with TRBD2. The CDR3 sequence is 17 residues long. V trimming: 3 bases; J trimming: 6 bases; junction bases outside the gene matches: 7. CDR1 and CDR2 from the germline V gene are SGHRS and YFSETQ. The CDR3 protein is CASSWGLAGVLSGELFF. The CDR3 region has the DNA TGCGCCAGCAGCTGGGGACTAGCGGGAGTACTCTCCGGGGAGCTGTTTTTT. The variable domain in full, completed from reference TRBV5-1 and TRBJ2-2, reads KAGVTQTPRYLIKTRGQQVTLSCSPISGHRSVSWYQQTPGQGLQFLFEYFSETQRNKGNFPGRFSGRQFSNSRSEMNVSTLELGDSALYLCASSWGLAGVLSGELFFGEGSRLTVL.

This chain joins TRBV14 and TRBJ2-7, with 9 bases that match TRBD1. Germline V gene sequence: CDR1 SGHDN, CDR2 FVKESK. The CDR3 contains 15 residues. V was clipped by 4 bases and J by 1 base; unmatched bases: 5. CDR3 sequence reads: CASSRVGTGSYEQYF. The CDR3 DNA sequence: TGTGCCAGCAGCCGGGTCGGGACAGGGTCCTACGAGCAGTACTTC.

DNA for the CDR3: TGTGCCAGCAGCTTAACGGCTAGCGGGAGGCTAGAGACCCAGTACTTC. Translating gives CASSLTASGRLETQYF. The V gene is TRBV7-9, the J gene TRBJ2-5, with 11 positions matching TRBD2. The CDR3 loop spans 16 amino acids. V dropped 2 bases and J dropped 4; count of bases not matched to a gene: 6. Per the germline V gene, CDR1 is SEHNR and CDR2 is FQNEAQ (reference sequence).

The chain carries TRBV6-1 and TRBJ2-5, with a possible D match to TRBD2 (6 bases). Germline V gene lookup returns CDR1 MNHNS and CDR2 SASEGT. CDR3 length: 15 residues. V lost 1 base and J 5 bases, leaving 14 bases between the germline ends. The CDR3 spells CASSEETSLAETQYF. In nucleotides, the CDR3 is TGTGCCAGCAGTGAAGAGACTAGTCTTGCCGAGACCCAGTACTTC.

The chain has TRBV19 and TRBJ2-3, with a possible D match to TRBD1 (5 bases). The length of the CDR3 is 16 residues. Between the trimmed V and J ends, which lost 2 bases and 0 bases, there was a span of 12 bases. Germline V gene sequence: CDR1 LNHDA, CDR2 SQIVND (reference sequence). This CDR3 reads CASSISPGKSTDTQYF. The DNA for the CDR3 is TGTGCCAGTAGTATATCTCCAGGGAAGAGCACAGATACGCAGTATTTT. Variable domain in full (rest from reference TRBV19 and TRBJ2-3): DGGITQSPKYLFRKEGQNVTLSCEQNLNHDAMYWYRQDPGQGLRLIYYSQIVNDFQKGDIAEGYSVSREKKESFPLTVTSAQKNPTAFYLCASSISPGKSTDTQYFGPGTRLTVL.

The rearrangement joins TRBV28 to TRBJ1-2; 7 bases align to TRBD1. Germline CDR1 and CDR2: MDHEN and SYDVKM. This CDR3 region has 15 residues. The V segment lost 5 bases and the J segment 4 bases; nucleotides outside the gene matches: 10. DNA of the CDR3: TGTGCCAGCAGTGTTGGCCAGGGGGTTGGCTATGGCTACACCTTC. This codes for CASSVGQGVGYGYTF.

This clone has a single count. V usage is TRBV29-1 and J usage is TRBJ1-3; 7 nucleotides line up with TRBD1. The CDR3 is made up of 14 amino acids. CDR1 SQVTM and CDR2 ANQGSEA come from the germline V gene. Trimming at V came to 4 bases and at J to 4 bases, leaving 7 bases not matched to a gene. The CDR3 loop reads CSVGGGSGGNTIYF. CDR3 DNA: TGCAGCGTTGGAGGGGGCTCGGGAGGAAACACCATATATTTT.

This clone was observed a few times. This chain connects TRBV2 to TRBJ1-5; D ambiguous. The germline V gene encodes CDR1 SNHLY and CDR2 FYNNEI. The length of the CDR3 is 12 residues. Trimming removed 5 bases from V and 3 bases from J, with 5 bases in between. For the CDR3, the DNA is TGTGCCAGCAGTCTATCCAATCAGCCCCAGCATTTT. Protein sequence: CASSLSNQPQHF.

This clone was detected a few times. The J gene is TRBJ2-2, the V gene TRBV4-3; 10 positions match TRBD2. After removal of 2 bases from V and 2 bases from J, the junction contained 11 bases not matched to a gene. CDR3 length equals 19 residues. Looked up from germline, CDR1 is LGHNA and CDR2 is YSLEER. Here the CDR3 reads CASSQRPGAGGPNTGELFF. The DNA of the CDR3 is TGCGCCAGCAGCCAAAGACCAGGAGCGGGAGGGCCTAACACCGGGGAGCTGTTTTTT.

CDR3 bases: TGTGCCAGCAGTTCGTTGGGTCCGGGCGAGCAGTACTTC. The encoded protein is CASSSLGPGEQYF. This rearrangement joins TRBV27 to TRBJ2-7, with no clear D. Germline CDR1 reads MNHEY; CDR2 reads SMNVEV (reference sequence). V shed 4 bases and J shed 6 bases, with 13 bases lying between them. The CDR3 contains 13 residues.

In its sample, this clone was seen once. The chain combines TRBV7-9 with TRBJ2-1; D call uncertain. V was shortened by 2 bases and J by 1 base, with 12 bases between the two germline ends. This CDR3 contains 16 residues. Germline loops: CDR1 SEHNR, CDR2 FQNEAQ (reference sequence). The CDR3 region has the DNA TGTGCCAGCAGCTTACTAGGAGCAGCTTCCTACAATGAGCAGTTCTTC. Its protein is CASSLLGAASYNEQFF.

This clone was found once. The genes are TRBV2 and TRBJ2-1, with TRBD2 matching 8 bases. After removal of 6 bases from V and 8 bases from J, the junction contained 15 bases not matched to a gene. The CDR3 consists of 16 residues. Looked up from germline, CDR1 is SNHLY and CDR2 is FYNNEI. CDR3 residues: CASSAVSGGRYHEQFF. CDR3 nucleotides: TGTGCCAGCAGCGCCGTTTCGGGAGGGAGGTATCATGAGCAGTTCTTC.

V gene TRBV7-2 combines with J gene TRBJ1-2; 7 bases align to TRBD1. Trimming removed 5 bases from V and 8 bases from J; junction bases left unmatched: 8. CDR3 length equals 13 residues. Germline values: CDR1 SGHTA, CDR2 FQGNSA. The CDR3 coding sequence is TGTGCCAGCAGCCGTGGGACAGTTAGAGGCTACACCTTC. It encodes CASSRGTVRGYTF.

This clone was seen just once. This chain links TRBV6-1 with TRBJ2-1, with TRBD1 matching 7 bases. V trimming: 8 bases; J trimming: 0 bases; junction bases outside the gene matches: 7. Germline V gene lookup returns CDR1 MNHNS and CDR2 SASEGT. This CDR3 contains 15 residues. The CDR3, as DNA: TGTGCCAGCTACAGGGGAAGGGGCTCCTACAATGAGCAGTTCTTC. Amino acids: CASYRGRGSYNEQFF.

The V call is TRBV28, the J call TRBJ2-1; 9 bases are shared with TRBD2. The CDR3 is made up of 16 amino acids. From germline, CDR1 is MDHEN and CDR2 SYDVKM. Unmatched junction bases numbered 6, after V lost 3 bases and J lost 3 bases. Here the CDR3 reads CASSLRGLASYNEQFF. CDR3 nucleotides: TGTGCCAGCAGTTTGAGGGGACTAGCAAGCTACAATGAGCAGTTCTTC.

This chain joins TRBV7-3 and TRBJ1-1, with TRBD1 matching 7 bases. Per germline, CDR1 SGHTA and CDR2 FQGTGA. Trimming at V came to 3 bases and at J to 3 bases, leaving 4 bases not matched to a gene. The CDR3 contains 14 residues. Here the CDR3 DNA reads TGTGCCAGCAGCTTTAGGGGGCTTGACACTGAAGCTTTCTTT. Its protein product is CASSFRGLDTEAFF.

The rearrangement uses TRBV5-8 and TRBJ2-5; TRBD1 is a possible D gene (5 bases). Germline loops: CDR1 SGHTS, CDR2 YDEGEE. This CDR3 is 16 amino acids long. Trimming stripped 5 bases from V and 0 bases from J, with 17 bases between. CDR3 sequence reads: CASRSDDSWYQETQYF. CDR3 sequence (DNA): TGTGCCAGCAGATCTGACGACAGTTGGTACCAAGAGACCCAGTACTTC.

Here the CDR3 reads CASSRVWSGGSVTGELFF. In nucleotides, the CDR3 is TGCGCCAGCAGTCGCGTTTGGTCTGGCGGGAGCGTCACCGGGGAGCTGTTTTTT. This chain links TRBV4-1 with TRBJ2-2; TRBD2 aligns across 7 bases. Trimming cost V 6 bases and J 4 bases; bases outside gene matches: 17. The CDR3 sequence is 18 residues long. CDR1 and CDR2 from the germline V gene are MGHRA and YSYEKL.

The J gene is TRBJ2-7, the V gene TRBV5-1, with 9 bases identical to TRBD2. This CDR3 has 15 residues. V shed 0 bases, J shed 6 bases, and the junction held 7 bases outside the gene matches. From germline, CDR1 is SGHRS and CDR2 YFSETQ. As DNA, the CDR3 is TGCGCCAGCAGCTTGGATAGCGGGAGATTGAGCGAGCAGTACTTC. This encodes CASSLDSGRLSEQYF.

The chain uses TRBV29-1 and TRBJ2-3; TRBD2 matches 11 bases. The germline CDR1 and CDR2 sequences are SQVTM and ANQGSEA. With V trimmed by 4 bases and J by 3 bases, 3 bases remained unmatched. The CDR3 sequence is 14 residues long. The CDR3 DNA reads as TGCAGCGTTGCGACTAGCGGGAAAACAGATACGCAGTATTTT. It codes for CSVATSGKTDTQYF.